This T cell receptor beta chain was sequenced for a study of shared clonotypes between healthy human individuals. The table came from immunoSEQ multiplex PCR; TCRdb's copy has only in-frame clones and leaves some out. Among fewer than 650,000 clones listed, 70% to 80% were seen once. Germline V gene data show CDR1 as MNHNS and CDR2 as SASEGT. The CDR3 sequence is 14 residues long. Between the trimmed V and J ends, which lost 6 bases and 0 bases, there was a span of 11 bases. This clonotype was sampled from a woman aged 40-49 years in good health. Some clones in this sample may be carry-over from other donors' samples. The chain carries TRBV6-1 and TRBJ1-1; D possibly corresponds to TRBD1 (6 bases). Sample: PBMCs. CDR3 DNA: TGTGCCAGCAGGGACAGCCTCATGAACACTGAAGCTTTCTTT. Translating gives CASRDSLMNTEAFF.